This passage covers 5 T cell receptor beta chains from one sample sequenced in a study of cytomegalovirus exposure and HLA in healthy donors. The PCR used 60 Vbeta and 13 Jbeta primers. Clones were sequenced by immunoSEQ multiplex PCR, and TCRdb holds only the in-frame ones, with some missing. The sample lists 83,000 or so clones; roughly 85% were seen once. The sample taken for sequencing was PBMCs. These receptors were taken from a female donor in good health and CMV-seronegative.

The J gene is TRBJ2-7, the V gene TRBV28; 8 nucleotides match TRBD1. The length of the CDR3 is 14 residues. V lost 5 bases, J lost 5 bases, and 8 bases stayed unmatched. CDR1 and CDR2 (germline): MDHEN, SYDVKM. CDR3 in amino acids: CASSIRTGRNEQYF. The CDR3 nucleotides read TGTGCCAGCAGTATCAGGACAGGGAGAAACGAGCAGTACTTC.

This sequence joins TRBV4-3 and TRBJ2-7, with a weak D call TRBD1 (5 bases). Trimming stripped 1 base from V and 0 bases from J, with 13 bases between. The CDR3 loop spans 16 amino acids. The V gene's germline CDR1 is LGHNA and CDR2 YSLEER. CDR3 sequence: CASSQVRQKVSYEQYF. The CDR3 coding sequence is TGCGCCAGCAGCCAAGTCCGACAGAAAGTCTCCTACGAGCAGTACTTC.

This clone appeared a few times. This chain connects TRBV7-9 to TRBJ2-1; D possibly corresponds to TRBD2 (5 bases). This CDR3 is built from 15 residues. The V end lost 3 bases, the J end lost 8 bases, and 17 bases lay between the germline ends. The germline CDR1 and CDR2 sequences are SEHNR and FQNEAQ (reference sequence). The chain's CDR3 is CASSFRGFAGDEQFF. Here the CDR3 DNA reads TGTGCCAGCAGCTTCCGGGGATTCGCCGGGGATGAGCAGTTCTTC.

This clone was detected a few times. The rearrangement links TRBV30 to TRBJ1-3; no definite D call. Looked up from germline, CDR1 is GTSNPN and CDR2 is SVGIG (reference sequence). Trimming pared 0 bases from V and 0 bases from J, leaving 6 bases between. CDR3 size: 14 residues. The CDR3 loop reads CAWSVTVSGNTIYF. CDR3 DNA sequence: TGTGCCTGGAGTGTAACGGTCTCTGGAAACACCATATATTTT.

The chain couples TRBV4-1 to TRBJ1-3; 7 bases agree with TRBD1. The germline V gene has CDR1 MGHRA and CDR2 YSYEKL. Trimming cost V 4 bases and J 3 bases; bases outside gene matches: 3. CDR3 size: 14 residues. The CDR3 reads CASSPGTDGNTIYF. CDR3 DNA sequence: TGCGCCAGCAGCCCCGGGACAGATGGAAACACCATATATTTT.